Reported below is one TCR beta chain. Antigen unknown. The data derive from a study of T cell responses to AZD1222 COVID-19 vaccine. The overall study: Pooled in the analysis were second doses at about 4 or about 12 weeks.

Whole-study results and caveats: Repertoire sampling was restricted to post-peak T cell response timepoints. Spike-specific TCR depth and breadth grew after two AZD1222 doses.

Clones were sequenced by immunoSEQ multiplex PCR, and TCRdb holds only the in-frame ones, with some missing. The sample records over 100,000 clones, around 85% being singletons. CDR1 is MDHEN, CDR2 SYDVKM, per germline. CDR3 size: 15 residues. V shed 6 bases and J 4 bases; nucleotides not matched to a gene: 10. The sample consisted of peripheral blood, taken on day 0 of AZD1222 vaccination. The sequence was collected from an adult in good health. The J gene is TRBJ2-3, the V gene TRBV28; 7 nucleotides match TRBD2. In DNA form, the CDR3 reads TGTGCCAGCAGAAAGGACCTCGCGGGGGCAGATACGCAGTATTTT. Translation: CASRKDLAGADTQYF.